This T cell receptor beta chain was documented in a study of blood T cell repertoires in COVID-19. This clone was seen a handful of times. The CDR3 has 12 amino acids. Germline CDR1 and CDR2: WSHSY and SAAADI. V dropped 7 bases and J dropped 2 bases, with 9 bases sitting between them. In the authors' methods: How many nucleated cells were present was estimated from reference gene primer amplification. This table comes from immunoSEQ multiplex PCR, and its TCRdb copy is limited to in-frame clones, with some not included. That table is the source of V, J and clone size, and D and trimming were worked out from the DNA. The sample lists approximately 440,000 clones, around 91% seen once, with around 0.6% in the top ten.

This TCR derives from a man aged 18 to 30 who had recovered from COVID-19. Sequencing was carried out using PBMCs or T cells enriched from blood (not recorded which). V usage is TRBV10-2 and J usage is TRBJ2-7; D possibly corresponds to TRBD1 (5 bases). The CDR3 reads CASKGFTYEQYF. CDR3 DNA sequence: TGCGCCAGCAAGGGGTTTACCTACGAGCAGTACTTC.